Below, 4 T cell receptor beta chains from the same sample are listed, as sequenced in a study of breast tumors, draining lymph nodes, adjacent tissues. One entry per CDR3 protein, called by TCRdb with MiXCR from the multiplex PCR reads. The table records more than 200,000 distinct CDR3 sequences, about 30% of them present only once. The lymph nodes were axillary draining lymph nodes from breast cancer patients. Source material: axillary lymph node tissue. Receptor source: a female donor with breast cancer. Some clones in this sample may be carry-over from other donors' samples.

A word on this clonotype: Being one base from a much bigger clone, this may be a read error. The chain combines TRBV10-3 with TRBJ2-7, with D possibly called TRBD1 or TRBD2 (5 bases each). The CDR3 extends over 14 amino acids. The germline CDR1 and CDR2 sequences are ENHRY and SYGVKD. CDR3 in amino acids: CASTTWDPPYKQYF. The DNA for the CDR3 is TGTGCCAGCACAACCTGGGACCCCCCCTACAAGCAGTACTTC.

This clonotype was seen once. The rearrangement uses TRBV6-5 and TRBJ2-6, with D perhaps matching TRBD1 (6 bases). CDR1 is MNHEY and CDR2 is SVGAGI in the germline V gene. V gave up 6 bases and J gave up 0 bases, with 9 bases separating them. This CDR3 region has 15 residues. CDR3 DNA sequence: TGTGCCAGCAGGGAGACAGGCTCTGGGGCCAACGTCCTGACTTTC. Translating gives CASRETGSGANVLTF.

This clonotype has only one observation. The V gene is TRBV24-1, the J gene TRBJ2-3, with 8 positions matching TRBD1. The CDR3 has 19 amino acids. The J segment lost 3 bases and the V segment lost 0 bases, leaving 13 bases of the junction unmatched. The V gene's germline CDR1 is KGHDR and CDR2 SFDVKD. CDR3 in amino acids: CATSDLRAGGEVVTDTQYF. CDR3 nucleotides: TGTGCCACCAGTGATTTGCGGGCAGGGGGCGAAGTTGTTACAGATACGCAGTATTTT.

This clonotype was detected ten times or more. The CDR3 bases are TGTGCCAGCAGTCGCGGTGGAGGGGCCGGGGAGCTGTTTTTT. Translating it yields CASSRGGGAGELFF. The chain is built from TRBV6-5 and TRBJ2-2; TRBD2 might be the D (6 bases). CDR3 length: 14 amino acids. V lost 5 bases, J lost 6 bases, and 13 bases lay in between. Germline V CDR1 and CDR2: MNHEY, SVGAGI.